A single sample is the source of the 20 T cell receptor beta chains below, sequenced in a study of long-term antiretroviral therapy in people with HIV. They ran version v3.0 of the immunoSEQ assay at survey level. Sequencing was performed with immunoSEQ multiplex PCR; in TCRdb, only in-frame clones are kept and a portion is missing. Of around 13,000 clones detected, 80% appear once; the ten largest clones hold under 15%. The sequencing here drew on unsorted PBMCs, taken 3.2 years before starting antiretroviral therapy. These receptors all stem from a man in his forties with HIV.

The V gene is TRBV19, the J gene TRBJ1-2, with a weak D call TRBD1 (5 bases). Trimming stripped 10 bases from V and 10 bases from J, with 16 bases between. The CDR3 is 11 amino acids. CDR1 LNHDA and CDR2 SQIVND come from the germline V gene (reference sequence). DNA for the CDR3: TGTGCCAACAAGGGGAGAGGACTCTACACCTTC. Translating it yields CANKGRGLYTF.

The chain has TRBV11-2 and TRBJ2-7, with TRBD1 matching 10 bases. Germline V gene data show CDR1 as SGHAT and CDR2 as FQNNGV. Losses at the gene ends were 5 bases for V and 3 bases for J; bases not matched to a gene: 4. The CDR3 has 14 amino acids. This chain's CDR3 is CASSPGTGDYEQYF. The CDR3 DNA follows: TGTGCCAGCAGCCCCGGGACAGGGGACTACGAGCAGTACTTC.

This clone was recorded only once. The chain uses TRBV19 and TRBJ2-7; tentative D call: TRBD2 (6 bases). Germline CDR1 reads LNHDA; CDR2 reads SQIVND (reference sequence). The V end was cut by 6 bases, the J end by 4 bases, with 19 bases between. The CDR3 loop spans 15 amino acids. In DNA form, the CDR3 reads TGTGCCAGTAGGCTCAAGGAGGAGGGGTCATACGAGCAGTACTTC. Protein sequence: CASRLKEEGSYEQYF.

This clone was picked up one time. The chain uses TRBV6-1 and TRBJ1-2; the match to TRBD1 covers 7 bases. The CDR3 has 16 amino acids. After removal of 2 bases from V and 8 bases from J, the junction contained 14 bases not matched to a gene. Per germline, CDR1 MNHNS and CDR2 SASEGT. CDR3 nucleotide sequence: TGTGCCAGCAGTGAAAAGGTACGGGGACAGCACGAGGGCTACACCTTC. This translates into CASSEKVRGQHEGYTF.

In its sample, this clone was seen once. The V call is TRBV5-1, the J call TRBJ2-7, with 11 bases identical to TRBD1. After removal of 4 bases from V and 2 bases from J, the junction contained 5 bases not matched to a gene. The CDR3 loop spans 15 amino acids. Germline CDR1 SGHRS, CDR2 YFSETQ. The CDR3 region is CASSLGQGAAYEQYF. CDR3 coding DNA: TGCGCCAGCAGCCTAGGACAGGGGGCGGCCTACGAGCAGTACTTC. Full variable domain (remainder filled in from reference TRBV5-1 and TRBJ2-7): KAGVTQTPRYLIKTRGQQVTLSCSPISGHRSVSWYQQTPGQGLQFLFEYFSETQRNKGNFPGRFSGRQFSNSRSEMNVSTLELGDSALYLCASSLGQGAAYEQYFGPGTRLTVT.

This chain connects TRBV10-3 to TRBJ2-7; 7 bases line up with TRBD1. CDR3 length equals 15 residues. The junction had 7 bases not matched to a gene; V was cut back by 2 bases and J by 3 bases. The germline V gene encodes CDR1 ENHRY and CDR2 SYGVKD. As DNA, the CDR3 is TGTGCCATCAGTGAGAAAGGGCCAGGGGGCTACGAGCAGTACTTC. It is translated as CAISEKGPGGYEQYF.

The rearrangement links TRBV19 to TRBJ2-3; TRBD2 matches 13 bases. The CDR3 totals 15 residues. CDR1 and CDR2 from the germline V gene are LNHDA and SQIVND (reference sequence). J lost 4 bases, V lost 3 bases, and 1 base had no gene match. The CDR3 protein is CASSIGTSGADTQYF. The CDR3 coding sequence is TGTGCCAGTAGTATCGGGACTAGCGGGGCAGATACGCAGTATTTT. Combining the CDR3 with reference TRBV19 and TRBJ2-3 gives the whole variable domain DGGITQSPKYLFRKEGQNVTLSCEQNLNHDAMYWYRQDPGQGLRLIYYSQIVNDFQKGDIAEGYSVSREKKESFPLTVTSAQKNPTAFYLCASSIGTSGADTQYFGPGTRLTVL.

The CDR3 is CASSDTRNTGELFF. The CDR3 DNA is TGTGCCAGCAGTGATACTAGGAACACCGGGGAGCTGTTTTTT. This chain connects TRBV5-4 to TRBJ2-2; a possible D gene is TRBD2 (5 bases). Trimming cost V 5 bases and J 1 base, with 9 bases left between them. This CDR3 region has 14 residues. Per the germline V gene, CDR1 is SGHNT and CDR2 is YYREEE (reference sequence). The whole variable domain, remainder taken from reference TRBV5-4 and TRBJ2-2, is ETGVTQSPTHLIKTRGQQVTLRCSSQSGHNTVSWYQQALGQGPQFIFQYYREEENGRGNFPPRFSGLQFPNYSSELNVNALELDDSALYLCASSDTRNTGELFFGEGSRLTVL.

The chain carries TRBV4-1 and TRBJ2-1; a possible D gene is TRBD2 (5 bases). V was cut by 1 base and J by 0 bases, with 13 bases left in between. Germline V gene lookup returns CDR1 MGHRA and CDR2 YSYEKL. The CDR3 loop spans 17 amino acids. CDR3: CASSQVFGGSSYNEQFF. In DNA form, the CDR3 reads TGCGCCAGCAGCCAAGTGTTTGGTGGGAGCTCCTACAATGAGCAGTTCTTC.

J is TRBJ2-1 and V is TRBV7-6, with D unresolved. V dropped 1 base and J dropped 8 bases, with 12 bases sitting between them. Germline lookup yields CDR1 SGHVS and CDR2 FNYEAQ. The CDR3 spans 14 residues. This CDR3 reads CASSLDASSHEQFF. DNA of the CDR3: TGTGCCAGCAGCTTAGATGCAAGTAGCCATGAGCAGTTCTTC.

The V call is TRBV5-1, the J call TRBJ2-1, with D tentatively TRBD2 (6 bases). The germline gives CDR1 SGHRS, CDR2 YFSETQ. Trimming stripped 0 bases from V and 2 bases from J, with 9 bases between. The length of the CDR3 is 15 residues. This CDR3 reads CASSLAGGTYNEQFF. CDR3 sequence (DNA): TGCGCCAGCAGCTTGGCCGGAGGGACCTACAATGAGCAGTTCTTC.

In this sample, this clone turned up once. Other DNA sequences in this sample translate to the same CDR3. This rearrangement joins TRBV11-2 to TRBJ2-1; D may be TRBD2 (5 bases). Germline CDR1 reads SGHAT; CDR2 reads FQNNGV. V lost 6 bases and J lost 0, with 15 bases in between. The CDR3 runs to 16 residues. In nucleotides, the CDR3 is TGTGCCAGCAGAATTCCCGGGATTAGCTCCTACAATGAGCAGTTCTTC. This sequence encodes CASRIPGISSYNEQFF.

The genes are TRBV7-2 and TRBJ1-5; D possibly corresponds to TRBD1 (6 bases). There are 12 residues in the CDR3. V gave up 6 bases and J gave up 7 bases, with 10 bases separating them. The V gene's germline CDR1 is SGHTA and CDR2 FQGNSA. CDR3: CASSTGTQPQHF. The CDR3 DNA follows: TGTGCCAGCAGTACAGGGACCCAGCCCCAGCATTTT.

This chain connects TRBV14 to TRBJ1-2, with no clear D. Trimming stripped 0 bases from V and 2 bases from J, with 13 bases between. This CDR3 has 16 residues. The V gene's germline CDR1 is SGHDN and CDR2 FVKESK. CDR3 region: CASSQDGTEVNYGYTF. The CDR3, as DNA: TGTGCCAGCAGCCAAGATGGAACCGAGGTCAACTATGGCTACACCTTC.

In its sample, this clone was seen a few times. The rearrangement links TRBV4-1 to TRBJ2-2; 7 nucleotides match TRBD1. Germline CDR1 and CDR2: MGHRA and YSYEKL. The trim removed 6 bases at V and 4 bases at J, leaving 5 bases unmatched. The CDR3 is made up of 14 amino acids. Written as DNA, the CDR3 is TGCGCCAGCAGGCGCGACAGGGTCACCGGGGAGCTGTTTTTT. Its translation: CASRRDRVTGELFF.

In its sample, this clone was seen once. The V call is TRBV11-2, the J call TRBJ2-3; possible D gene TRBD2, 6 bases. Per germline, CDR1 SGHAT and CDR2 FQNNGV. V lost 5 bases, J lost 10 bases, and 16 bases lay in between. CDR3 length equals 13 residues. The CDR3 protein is CASSHQTGEAQYF. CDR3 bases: TGTGCCAGCAGCCATCAAACGGGGGAGGCGCAGTATTTT.

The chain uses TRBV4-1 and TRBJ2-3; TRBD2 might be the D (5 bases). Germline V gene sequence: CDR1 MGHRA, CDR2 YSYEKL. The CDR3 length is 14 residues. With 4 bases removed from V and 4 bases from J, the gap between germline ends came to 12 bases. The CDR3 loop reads CASSPLLGSDTQYF. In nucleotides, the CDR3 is TGCGCCAGCAGCCCCCTACTAGGTTCAGATACGCAGTATTTT.

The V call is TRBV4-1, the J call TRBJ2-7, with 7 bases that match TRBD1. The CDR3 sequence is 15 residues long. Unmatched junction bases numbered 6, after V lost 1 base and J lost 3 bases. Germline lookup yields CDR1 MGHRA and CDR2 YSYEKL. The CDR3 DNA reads TGCGCCAGCAGCCAAGTTGAACAGGGGATCTACGAGCAGTACTTC. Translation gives CASSQVEQGIYEQYF.

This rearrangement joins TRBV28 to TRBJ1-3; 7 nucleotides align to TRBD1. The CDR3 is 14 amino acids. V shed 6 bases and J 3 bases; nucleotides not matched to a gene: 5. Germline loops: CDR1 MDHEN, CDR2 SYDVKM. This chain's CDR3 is CASSNRGGGNTIYF. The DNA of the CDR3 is TGTGCCAGCAGCAACAGGGGAGGTGGAAACACCATATATTTT.

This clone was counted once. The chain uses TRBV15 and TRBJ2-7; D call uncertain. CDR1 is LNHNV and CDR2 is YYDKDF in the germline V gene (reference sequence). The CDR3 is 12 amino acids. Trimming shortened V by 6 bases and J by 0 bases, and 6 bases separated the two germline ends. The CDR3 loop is CATRAHSYEQYF. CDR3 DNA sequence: TGTGCCACCAGAGCGCACTCCTACGAGCAGTACTTC.